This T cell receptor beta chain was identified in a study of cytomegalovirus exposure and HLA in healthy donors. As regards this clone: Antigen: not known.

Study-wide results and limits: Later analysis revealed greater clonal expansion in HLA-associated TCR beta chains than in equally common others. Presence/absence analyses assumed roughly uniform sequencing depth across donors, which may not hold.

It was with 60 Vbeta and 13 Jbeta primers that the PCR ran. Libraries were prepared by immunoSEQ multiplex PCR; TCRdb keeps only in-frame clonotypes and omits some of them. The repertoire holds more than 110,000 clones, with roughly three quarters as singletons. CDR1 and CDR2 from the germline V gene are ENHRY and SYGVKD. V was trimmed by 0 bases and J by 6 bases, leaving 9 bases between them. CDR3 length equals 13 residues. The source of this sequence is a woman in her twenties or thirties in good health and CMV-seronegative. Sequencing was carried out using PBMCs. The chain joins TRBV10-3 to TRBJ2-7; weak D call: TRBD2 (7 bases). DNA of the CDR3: TGTGCCATCAGTGAGTCTAGGGGGGGCGAGCAGTACTTC. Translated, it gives CAISESRGGEQYF.